The 23 T cell receptor beta chains below were found in one sample sequenced in a study of T cells in Graves' hyperthyroidism and ophthalmopathy. TCR beta CDR3 regions were amplified from RNA transcripts. The TCR CDR3 first-round RT-PCR relied on the HTBI primer set. TCRdb re-analysed the multiplex PCR reads in MiXCR, keeping a single row per CDR3 protein. The table lists about 520,000 distinct CDR3 sequences, approximately 25% of them singletons. Sequenced material: blood. The receptor source for this set is a woman aged 30 to 39 with Graves' ophthalmopathy.

This clonotype has a count of ten or more. V usage is TRBV12-3 or TRBV12-4 and J usage is TRBJ2-5, with a possible D match to TRBD2 (5 bases). The CDR3 is made up of 17 amino acids. With 6 bases removed from V and 2 bases from J, the gap between germline ends came to 22 bases. As DNA, the CDR3 is TGTGCCAGCAGCCTTGGAGAAAGGAGGTCTGTGCAAGAGACCCAGTACTTC. Its translation: CASSLGERRSVQETQYF.

This clonotype has more than one count but fewer than ten. A clone one base away is much larger, so this may be a read error. The chain joins TRBV5-1 to TRBJ1-1; maybe TRBD1 (5 bases). The CDR3 is made up of 16 amino acids. CDR1 and CDR2 from the germline V gene are SGHRS and YFSETQ. The CDR3 loop is CASSVWDSSVNTESFF. The DNA of the CDR3 is TGCGCCAGCAGCGTCTGGGACTCATCAGTGAACACTGAATCTTTCTTT.

J is TRBJ2-7 and V is TRBV9; D unclear. V was pared by 9 bases and J by 3 bases, with 13 bases between. The CDR3 extends over 12 amino acids. Germline CDR1 is SGDLS and CDR2 is YYNGEE. The DNA of the CDR3 is TGTGCCATACCCCGGGCTAACTACGAGCAGTACTTC. Its translation is CAIPRANYEQYF.

The V gene is TRBV5-1, the J gene TRBJ2-2; a weak D match, TRBD2 (6 bases). The germline V gene has CDR1 SGHRS and CDR2 YFSETQ. The CDR3 length is 15 residues. The V end lost 2 bases, the J end lost 1 base, and 9 bases lay between the germline ends. This chain's CDR3 is CASSLKEGNTGELFF. The CDR3 coding sequence is TGCGCCAGCAGCTTAAAGGAGGGGAACACCGGGGAGCTGTTTTTT. The complete variable domain, with remaining parts taken from reference TRBV5-1 and TRBJ2-2, reads KAGVTQTPRYLIKTRGQQVTLSCSPISGHRSVSWYQQTPGQGLQFLFEYFSETQRNKGNFPGRFSGRQFSNSRSEMNVSTLELGDSALYLCASSLKEGNTGELFFGEGSRLTVL.

This clonotype has a count of ten or more. This rearrangement joins TRBV6-1 to TRBJ1-5, with 7 bases matching TRBD1. Trimming at V came to 2 bases and at J to 7 bases, leaving 5 bases not matched to a gene. CDR3 length equals 14 residues. From germline, CDR1 is MNHNS and CDR2 SASEGT. The DNA of the CDR3 is TGTGCCAGCAGTGAAACAGGGGCGGAACAGCCCCAGCATTTT. As protein: CASSETGAEQPQHF.

As regards this clonotype: This may be a read error, as it is one base from a much larger clone. V gene TRBV27 combines with J gene TRBJ1-5, with a weak D call TRBD1 (6 bases). Germline CDR1 reads MNHEY; CDR2 reads SMNVEV (reference sequence). The CDR3 covers 15 residues. CDR3 sequence reads: CAISFLGTNNQPQHF. CDR3 DNA: TGTGCCATCAGTTTCTTGGGGACAAATAATCAGCCCCAGCATTTT.

This clonotype showed up many times. This sequence joins TRBV20-1 and TRBJ1-2; D perhaps matches TRBD1 (5 bases). Germline CDR1 and CDR2: DFQATT and SNEGSKA (reference sequence). Between the trimmed V and J ends, which lost 6 bases and 4 bases, there was a span of 12 bases. CDR3 size: 12 residues. The CDR3 loop reads CSAEGNLYGYTF. CDR3 in DNA: TGCAGTGCCGAGGGGAACCTCTATGGCTACACCTTC.

This clonotype was counted at least ten times. The J gene is TRBJ1-2, the V gene TRBV2; D is ambiguous. CDR3 length: 13 amino acids. Trimming left V 2 bases short and J 0 bases short, with 4 bases between. Germline values: CDR1 SNHLY, CDR2 FYNNEI. CDR3 nucleotide sequence: TGTGCCAGCAGTGAACAGGCTAACTATGGCTACACCTTC. This codes for CASSEQANYGYTF.

This clonotype showed up many times. The genes are TRBV7-9 and TRBJ2-7; 9 bases map to TRBD1. Per germline, CDR1 SEHNR and CDR2 FQNEAQ (reference sequence). The CDR3 extends over 14 amino acids. Losses at the gene ends were 5 bases for V and 7 bases for J; bases not matched to a gene: 9. The CDR3 DNA follows: TGTGCCAGCAGCACCCGGGACAGGGTCTGGGAGCAGTACTTC. Its translation is CASSTRDRVWEQYF.

CDR3: CASSLDRFGFVKTQYF. The CDR3 region has the DNA TGCGCCAGCAGCTTGGACCGGTTCGGATTTGTAAAGACCCAGTACTTC. This sequence joins TRBV5-1 and TRBJ2-5, with no clear D. Trimming left V 0 bases short and J 6 bases short, with 18 bases between. This CDR3 is built from 16 residues. In germline, CDR1 is SGHRS, CDR2 YFSETQ.

This clonotype was found a few times. V is TRBV11-2 and J is TRBJ2-7; TRBD1 is a possible D gene (6 bases). Trimming pared 0 bases from V and 5 bases from J, leaving 11 bases between. Germline lookup yields CDR1 SGHAT and CDR2 FQNNGV. This CDR3 is built from 14 residues. CDR3 residues: CASSLETGRDEQYF. The CDR3 DNA is TGTGCCAGCAGCTTAGAAACAGGGCGGGACGAGCAGTACTTC.

This clonotype was detected ten times or more. The gene calls are TRBV6-1 and TRBJ1-2, with D uncertain. This CDR3 has 17 residues. Trimming cost V 2 bases and J 4 bases, with 20 bases left between them. CDR1 and CDR2 from the germline V gene are MNHNS and SASEGT. CDR3 protein: CASSEYSLTVLGYGYTF. DNA for the CDR3: TGTGCCAGCAGTGAATACTCCCTTACGGTGCTCGGCTATGGCTACACCTTC.

This clonotype was seen just once. The chain couples TRBV12-3 or TRBV12-4 to TRBJ1-5; D remains unclear. The CDR3 has 13 amino acids. The V gene lost 7 bases and the J gene lost 1 base, with 8 bases spanning the gap. The CDR3, as DNA: TGTGCCAGCAACGTAGGAAGCAATCAGCCCCAGCATTTT. Its translation: CASNVGSNQPQHF.

V gene TRBV5-1 combines with J gene TRBJ2-7, with 8 bases identical to TRBD2. Trimming cost V 0 bases and J 0 bases; bases outside gene matches: 5. Germline V lookup: CDR1 SGHRS, CDR2 YFSETQ. CDR3 length: 16 amino acids. The CDR3 here is CASSLAVTSDSYEQYF. CDR3 nucleotides: TGCGCCAGCAGCTTGGCCGTGACTAGCGACTCCTACGAGCAGTACTTC.

Ten or more counts support this clonotype. The chain combines TRBV5-1 with TRBJ2-7; either TRBD1 or TRBD2 may supply D (5 bases each). CDR3 size: 13 residues. Trimming cost V 5 bases and J 4 bases, with 13 bases left between them. CDR1 is SGHRS, CDR2 YFSETQ, per germline. The CDR3 protein is CASRLLGAYEQYF. CDR3 nucleotides: TGCGCCAGCAGACTCCTCGGGGCGTACGAGCAGTACTTC.

This clonotype was seen ten or more times. V gene TRBV12-5 combines with J gene TRBJ1-2; perhaps TRBD1 as D (6 bases). The CDR3 has 13 residues. The V gene lost 7 bases and the J gene lost 3 bases, with 12 bases spanning the gap. Germline V gives CDR1 LGHNT, CDR2 FRNRAP. CDR3 in amino acids: CASASGVHYGYTF. Here the CDR3 DNA reads TGTGCTAGTGCCTCAGGGGTGCACTATGGCTACACCTTC.

This clonotype was counted between two and nine times. V and J are TRBV30 and TRBJ2-5, with 7 bases that match TRBD1. The CDR3 length is 13 residues. Germline CDR1 GTSNPN, CDR2 SVGIG (reference sequence). CDR3 bases: TGTGTCTGTTCTTCAGGGGGACAAGAGACCCAGTACTTC. This encodes CVCSSGGQETQYF.

The chain uses TRBV15 and TRBJ2-7; tentatively, D is TRBD1 (5 bases). This CDR3 region has 14 residues. The germline V and J ends were trimmed by 7 bases and 0 bases, with 13 bases remaining between them. The germline CDR1 and CDR2 sequences are LNHNV and YYDKDF (reference sequence). CDR3 protein: CATTLDSHSYEQYF. DNA of the CDR3: TGTGCCACCACGCTCGACAGCCACTCCTACGAGCAGTACTTC.

This clonotype showed up many times. The V call is TRBV7-2, the J call TRBJ1-2; TRBD1 agrees at 10 bases. V was pared by 4 bases and J by 7 bases, with 6 bases of the junction left unmatched. The CDR3 runs to 14 residues. CDR1 is SGHTA, CDR2 FQGNSA, per germline. CDR3 loop: CASSSRQGAFGYTF. CDR3 DNA: TGTGCCAGCAGCTCCAGACAGGGGGCCTTTGGCTACACCTTC.

There are a few counts of this clonotype. At one end, the junction sequence differs from germline, possibly due to a read error. This sequence joins TRBV28 and TRBJ1-5, with D tentatively TRBD1 (5 bases). The CDR3 runs to 13 residues. Germline V gene lookup returns CDR1 MDHEN and CDR2 SYDVKM. DNA for the CDR3: TGTGCCAGCATCTCAGGGACGGGTCAGTCCCAGCATTTT. Translation gives CASISGTGQSQHF.

Concerning this clonotype: Likely a read error: the CDR3 ends without its conserved phenylalanine or tryptophan. The V gene is TRBV19, the J gene TRBJ1-5, with 11 bases fitting TRBD1. CDR3 size: 16 residues. The germline gives CDR1 LNHDA, CDR2 SQIVND (reference sequence). V shed 3 bases and J 3 bases; nucleotides not matched to a gene: 4. CDR3 amino acids: CASSMRDRGYNQPQHL. The CDR3 nucleotides are TGTGCCAGTAGTATGAGGGACAGGGGGTACAATCAGCCCCAGCATTTG.

The chain uses TRBV10-3 and TRBJ2-7, with D possibly matching TRBD2 (6 bases). Between the trimmed V and J ends, which lost 0 bases and 5 bases, there was a span of 11 bases. CDR1 is ENHRY, CDR2 SYGVKD, per germline. This CDR3 has 14 residues. For the CDR3, the DNA is TGTGCCATCAGTGAGTCGAGGAGGGGCCACGAGCAGTACTTC. Translating gives CAISESRRGHEQYF.

In this sample, this clonotype turned up a few times. At one end the junction does not follow the germline gene, possibly because of a read error. The chain recombines TRBV2 with TRBJ2-5, with TRBD1 identical over 7 bases. The CDR3 length is 14 residues. CDR1 and CDR2 (germline): SNHLY, FYNNEI. In DNA, the CDR3 is TGTGCCAGCAGGGAAGGGACAGTGAAAGAGACCCAGTACTTC. Translation gives CASREGTVKETQYF.